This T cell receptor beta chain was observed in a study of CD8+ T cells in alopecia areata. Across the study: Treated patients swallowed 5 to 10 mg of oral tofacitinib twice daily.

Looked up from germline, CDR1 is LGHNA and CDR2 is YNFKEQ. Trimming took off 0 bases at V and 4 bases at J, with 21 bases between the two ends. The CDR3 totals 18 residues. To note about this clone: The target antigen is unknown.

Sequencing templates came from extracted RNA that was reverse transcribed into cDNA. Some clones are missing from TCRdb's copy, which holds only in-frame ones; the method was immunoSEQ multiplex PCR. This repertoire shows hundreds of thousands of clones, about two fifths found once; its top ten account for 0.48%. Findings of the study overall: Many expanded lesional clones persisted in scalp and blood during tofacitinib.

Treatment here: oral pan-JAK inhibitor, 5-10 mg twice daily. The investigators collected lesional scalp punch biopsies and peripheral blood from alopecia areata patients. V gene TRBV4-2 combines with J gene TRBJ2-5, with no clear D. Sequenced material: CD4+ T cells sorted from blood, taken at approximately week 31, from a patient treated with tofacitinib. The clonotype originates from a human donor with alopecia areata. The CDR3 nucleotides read TGTGCCAGCAGCCAAGATCCCCTCGGACGGAGAACGGGAGAGACCCAGTACTTC. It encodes CASSQDPLGRRTGETQYF.